This is a list of T cell receptor beta chains from one sample in a study of metastatic and nonmetastatic thyroid tumors. TCRdb re-clonotyped the PCR reads via MiXCR. The sample has roughly 59,000 clones, roughly 17% seen once. Sequenced input: blood. The receptors come from a male donor with papillary thyroid cancer or a benign thyroid nodule (not recorded which). Some clones in this sample may be carry-over from other donors' samples. CDR3s include the opening cysteine and the closing phenylalanine or tryptophan. Each record gives: J gene, clone size, V gene, D gene, CDR3 protein, CDR3 DNA. A D gene is named only where the DNA matches it firmly. Size is stated for part of the rows, as once, few or many counts, or as a class when the clone is expanded.

>TRBJ1-6|many|TRBV7-2|.
CASSSSAVFYSPLHF
TGTGCCAGCAGCTCCTCGGCGGTCTTCTATTCACCCCTCCACTTT
>TRBJ1-2|.|TRBV7-9|.
CASSFLEKLYGYTF
TGTGCCAGCAGCTTCCTGGAAAAACTCTATGGCTACACCTTC
>TRBJ1-5|.|TRBV19|.
CASSPRTASNQPQHF
TGTGCCAGTAGTCCGAGGACGGCTAGCAATCAGCCCCAGCATTTT
>TRBJ1-1|many|TRBV30|.
CAWTTMNTEAFF
TGTGCCTGGACCACGATGAACACTGAAGCTTTCTTT
>TRBJ1-6|.|TRBV12-3/TRBV12-4|.
CASSLSGARGNSPIHF
TGTGCCAGCAGTTTGTCAGGGGCGCGGGGTAATTCACCCATCCACTTT
>TRBJ1-1|many|TRBV9|.
CASSVGHGRSEAFF
TGTGCCAGCAGCGTAGGACACGGGCGGTCTGAAGCTTTCTTT
>TRBJ1-2|many|TRBV27|.
CASSFTEPANYGYTF
TGTGCCAGCAGTTTTACAGAACCAGCTAACTATGGCTACACCTTC
>TRBJ2-7|few|TRBV28|TRBD1
CASRTTGGRYEQYF
TGTGCCAGCAGAACTACAGGGGGCAGATACGAGCAGTACTTC
>TRBJ2-3|many|TRBV6-4|.
CASSSGSPDTQYF
TGTGCCAGCAGTAGCGGCTCCCCAGATACGCAGTATTTT
>TRBJ2-2|.|TRBV7-6|.
CASSLRFPGIYPSNTGELFF
TGTGCCAGCAGCTTACGATTTCCAGGCATATATCCCTCTAACACCGGGGAGCTGTTTTTT
>TRBJ2-2|many|TRBV11-1|TRBD1
CASSLRPGQTPNTGELFF
TGTGCCAGCAGCTTAAGGCCGGGACAGACCCCGAACACCGGGGAGCTGTTTTTT
>TRBJ2-4|many|TRBV18|.
CASSPSAAISNIQYF
TGTGCCAGCTCACCATCCGCAGCAATATCCAACATTCAGTACTTC
>TRBJ2-5|many|TRBV19|.
CASSTTQQEIQETQYF
TGTGCCAGTAGTACCACGCAACAGGAGATCCAAGAGACCCAGTACTTC
>TRBJ2-3|many|TRBV7-9|TRBD1
CASSFRDRASGDTQYF
TGTGCCAGCAGCTTTAGGGACAGGGCATCCGGAGATACGCAGTATTTT
>TRBJ2-1|many|TRBV5-8|TRBD2
CASSRAAGGQNEQFF
TGTGCCAGCAGCCGCGCTGCGGGGGGGCAAAATGAGCAGTTCTTC
>TRBJ1-2|.|TRBV28|.
CASSVPAKGYGYTF
TGTGCCAGCAGTGTGCCCGCCAAAGGCTATGGCTACACCTTC
>TRBJ2-7|few|TRBV6-5|.
CASSYQQGYEQYF
TGTGCCAGCAGTTACCAACAGGGCTACGAGCAGTACTTC
>TRBJ2-6|many|TRBV12-3/TRBV12-4|.
CASSLMGSGANVLTF
TGTGCCAGCAGTTTAATGGGATCTGGGGCCAACGTCCTGACTTTC
>TRBJ2-2|many|TRBV24-1|.
CATSSAGTAGTGELFF
TGTGCCACCAGTTCGGCTGGGACTGCCGGCACCGGGGAGCTGTTTTTT
>TRBJ1-1|many|TRBV12-3/TRBV12-4|TRBD1
CASSPIQGGTEAFF
TGTGCCAGCAGCCCGATACAGGGGGGCACTGAAGCTTTCTTT
>TRBJ1-2|many|TRBV20-1|TRBD1
CSVRDRGRGGYTF
TGCAGTGTACGGGACAGGGGGCGAGGGGGCTACACCTTC
>TRBJ2-5|many|TRBV18|TRBD1
CASSPPTGGRLGTQYF
TGTGCCAGCTCACCACCGACAGGGGGCAGGCTGGGGACCCAGTACTTC
>TRBJ1-1|many|TRBV10-3|TRBD1
CAISIGGSNTEAFF
TGTGCCATCAGTATAGGGGGCTCGAACACTGAAGCTTTCTTT
>TRBJ1-1|.|TRBV6-5|.
CASSYGRNTEAFF
TGTGCCAGCAGCTATGGCAGGAACACTGAAGCTTTCTTT
>TRBJ1-2|many|TRBV6-2/TRBV6-3|.
CASRKTGTVEAYGYTF
TGTGCCAGCAGAAAAACCGGGACCGTGGAGGCCTATGGCTACACCTTC
>TRBJ1-1|.|TRBV24-1|.
CATRGTGPIAFF
TGTGCCACCAGAGGAACCGGCCCAATAGCTTTCTTT
>TRBJ2-1|many|TRBV7-3|.
CASSLTDSTYNEQFF
TGTGCCAGCAGCTTAACGGACTCGACCTACAATGAGCAGTTCTTC
>TRBJ1-3|.|TRBV2|.
CASSEALLMAASGNTIYF
TGTGCCAGCAGTGAAGCGCTTCTAATGGCAGCCTCTGGAAACACCATATATTTT
>TRBJ2-7|.|TRBV7-8|TRBD1
CASSTGTGPISYEQYF
TGTGCCAGCAGCACCGGGACAGGTCCAATTTCCTACGAGCAGTACTTC
>TRBJ2-3|many|TRBV12-3/TRBV12-4|TRBD1
CASSRTGGRTDTQYF
TGTGCCAGCAGTCGGACAGGGGGCCGCACAGATACGCAGTATTTT
>TRBJ2-1|many|TRBV7-2|.
CASSLVADLTYNEQFF
TGTGCCAGCAGCTTAGTGGCGGATCTGACCTACAATGAGCAGTTCTTC
>TRBJ1-2|many|TRBV9|.
CASSVSQGGGYGYTF
TGTGCCAGCAGCGTCAGCCAGGGTGGAGGCTATGGCTACACCTTC
>TRBJ2-7|few|TRBV4-1|.
CASSPRPNEQYF
TGCGCCAGCAGCCCACGACCCAACGAGCAGTACTTC
>TRBJ1-4|many|TRBV29-1|.
CSVRGGEGEKLFF
TGCAGCGTGAGGGGGGGTGAGGGGGAAAAACTGTTTTTT
>TRBJ1-2|many|TRBV25-1|TRBD1
CASSRQGGLDGYTF
TGTGCCAGCAGTCGGCAGGGGGGTCTTGATGGCTACACCTTC
>TRBJ2-5|many|TRBV15|.
CATRVQGRETQYF
TGTGCCACCAGAGTACAGGGACGGGAGACCCAGTACTTC
>TRBJ2-2|many|TRBV30|.
CAWSETFTGELFF
TGTGCCTGGAGTGAGACTTTCACCGGGGAGCTGTTTTTT
>TRBJ2-2|many|TRBV4-3|.
CASSRSESGGELFF
TGCGCCAGCAGCCGGTCGGAAAGCGGAGGGGAGCTGTTTTTT
>TRBJ1-3|few|TRBV6-1|.
CASNGIQWPGNTIYF
TGTGCCAGCAATGGGATCCAGTGGCCTGGAAACACCATATATTTT
>TRBJ1-1|.|TRBV28|.
CASSFQTAGGAFF
TGTGCCAGCAGTTTTCAGACAGCCGGAGGAGCTTTCTTT
>TRBJ2-2|.|TRBV9|TRBD1
CASKSGTGNTGELSF
TGTGCCAGTAAATCCGGGACAGGGAACACCGGGGAGCTGTCTTTT
>TRBJ2-7|many|TRBV28|TRBD1
CASGQGDYEQYF
TGTGCCAGCGGACAGGGGGACTACGAGCAGTACTTC